This TCR beta chain is drawn from a study of cytomegalovirus exposure and HLA in healthy donors. PCR primers comprised 60 Vbeta and 13 Jbeta primers. Assay used: immunoSEQ multiplex PCR; TCRdb lists only in-frame clones, some missing. The sample holds 130,000 or so clones; about two thirds are singletons and the top ten take 4.2%. CDR3 length: 11 amino acids. The germline V gene has CDR1 MNHNS and CDR2 SASEGT. V dropped 10 bases and J dropped 7; count of bases not matched to a gene: 5. The V call is TRBV6-1, the J call TRBJ2-5, with 8 nucleotides matching TRBD1. The sample comprised PBMCs. The TCR originated in a man aged 50 or older in good health and CMV-seropositive. CDR3 nucleotides: TGTGCCACCCAGGGGGCCTCGACCCAGTACTTC. This sequence encodes CATQGASTQYF.